This T cell receptor beta chain was identified in a study of T-cell memory formation after mild COVID-19. Whole-study findings and limits: Within pre-infection memory, some responding clones were found, suggesting cross-reactive memory joined.

TCRdb processed the 5' RACE reads anew with MiXCR; each CDR3 protein has one entry. The table has some 300,000 distinct CDR3 sequences, 20% to 25% seen once. The CDR3 contains 14 residues. Germline CDR1 and CDR2: MNHEY and SVGAGI. V lost 2 bases to trimming and J lost 7 bases, with 13 bases between them. The table lists this clonotype with a few counts. Its antigen is still unknown. The chain has TRBV6-5 and TRBJ2-3, with no clear D. The TCR sequence derives from a man between 18 and 35 years old who had mild COVID-19 (a few samples of this study predate the infection). Cell type and time point are not known. Input material: PBMCs or a T cell subset sorted from them (not recorded which). The CDR3 sequence is CASSYERMSYTQYF. CDR3 DNA: TGTGCCAGCAGTTACGAACGGATGAGTTATACGCAGTATTTT.